This T cell receptor beta chain was found in a study of STAT5B mutations in CD4+ large granular lymphocyte leukemia. General study points: No patients shared main leukemic clonotypes, though about 26% appeared at low frequency elsewhere. CD4-sorted patient repertoires seemed more clonal than healthy CD4+ repertoires. 8/27 top patient clones versus 2/35 control clones were TRBV06-family.

This was a survey-level run. Sequencing used immunoSEQ multiplex PCR; TCRdb keeps in-frame clones, though not all of them. Of 20,000 or so clones in the sample, less than 85% were seen once. Worth noting for this clone: The antigen remains unidentified.

The germline V gene encodes CDR1 DFQATT and CDR2 SNEGSKA (reference sequence). The CDR3 is made up of 11 amino acids. V was shortened by 3 bases and J by 8 bases, with 10 bases between the two germline ends. The chain employs TRBV20-1 and TRBJ1-1, with D uncertain. The sample taken for sequencing was CD4+ T cells from blood buffy coats. The source of this sequence is a human donor in good health. The CDR3 region is CSARLSREAFF. Here the CDR3 DNA reads TGCAGTGCTAGGCTAAGTCGGGAAGCTTTCTTT.